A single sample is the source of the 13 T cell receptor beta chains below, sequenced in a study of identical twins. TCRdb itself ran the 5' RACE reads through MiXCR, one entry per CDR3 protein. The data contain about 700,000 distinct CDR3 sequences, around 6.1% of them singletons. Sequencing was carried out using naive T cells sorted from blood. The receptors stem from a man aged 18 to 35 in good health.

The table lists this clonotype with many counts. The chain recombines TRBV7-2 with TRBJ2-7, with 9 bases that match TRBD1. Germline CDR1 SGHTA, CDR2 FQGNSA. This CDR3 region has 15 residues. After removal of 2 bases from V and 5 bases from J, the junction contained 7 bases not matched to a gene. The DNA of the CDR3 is TGTGCCAGCAGCTTAATGGGACAGGGTGGTGACGAGCAGTACTTC. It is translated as CASSLMGQGGDEQYF.

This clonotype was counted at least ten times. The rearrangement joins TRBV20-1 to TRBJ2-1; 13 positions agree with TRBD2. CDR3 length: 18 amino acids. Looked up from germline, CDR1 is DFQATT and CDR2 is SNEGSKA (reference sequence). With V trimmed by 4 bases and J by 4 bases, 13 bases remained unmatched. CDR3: CSAKLLAGGGGFYNEQFF. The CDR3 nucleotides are TGCAGTGCTAAATTACTAGCGGGAGGGGGGGGGTTTTACAATGAGCAGTTCTTC.

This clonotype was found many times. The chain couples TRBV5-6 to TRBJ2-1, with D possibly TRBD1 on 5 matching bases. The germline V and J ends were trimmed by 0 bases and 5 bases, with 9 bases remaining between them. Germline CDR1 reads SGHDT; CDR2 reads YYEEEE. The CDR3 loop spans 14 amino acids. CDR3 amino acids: CASSLVPRDNEQFF. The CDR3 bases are TGTGCCAGCAGCTTGGTTCCCAGGGACAATGAGCAGTTCTTC.

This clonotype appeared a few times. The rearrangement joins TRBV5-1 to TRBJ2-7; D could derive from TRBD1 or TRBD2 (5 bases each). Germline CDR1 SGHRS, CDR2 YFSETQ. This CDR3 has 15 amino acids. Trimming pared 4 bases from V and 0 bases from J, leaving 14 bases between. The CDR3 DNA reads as TGCGCCAGCAGCACAGGACAAGGGAGCTCCTACGAGCAGTACGTC. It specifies CASSTGQGSSYEQYV.

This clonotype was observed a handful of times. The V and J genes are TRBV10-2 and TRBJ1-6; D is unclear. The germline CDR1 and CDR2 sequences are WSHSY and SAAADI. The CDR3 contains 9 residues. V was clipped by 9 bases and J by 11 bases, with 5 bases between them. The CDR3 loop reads CARRTPLHF. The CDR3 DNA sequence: TGCGCCAGGAGGACACCCCTCCACTTT.

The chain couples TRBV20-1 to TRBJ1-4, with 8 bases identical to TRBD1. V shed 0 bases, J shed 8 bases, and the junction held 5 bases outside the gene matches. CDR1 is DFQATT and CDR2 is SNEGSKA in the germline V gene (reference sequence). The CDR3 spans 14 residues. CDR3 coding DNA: TGCAGTGCTAGAGAGGACAGGGTAAAAGAAAAACTGTTTTTT. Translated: CSAREDRVKEKLFF.

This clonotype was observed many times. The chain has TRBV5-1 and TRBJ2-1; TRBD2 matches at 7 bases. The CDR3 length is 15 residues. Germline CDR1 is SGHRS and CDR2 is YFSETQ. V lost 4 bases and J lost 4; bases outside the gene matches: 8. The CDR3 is CASSPGLVGYNEQFF. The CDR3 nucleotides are TGCGCCAGCAGCCCCGGACTAGTCGGGTACAATGAGCAGTTCTTC.

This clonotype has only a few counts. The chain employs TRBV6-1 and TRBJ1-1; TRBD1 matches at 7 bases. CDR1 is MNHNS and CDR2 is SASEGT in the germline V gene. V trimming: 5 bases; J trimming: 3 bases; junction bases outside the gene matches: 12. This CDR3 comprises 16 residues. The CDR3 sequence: CASSPRQGIPYTEAFF. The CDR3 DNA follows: TGTGCCAGCAGTCCACGACAGGGCATTCCCTACACTGAAGCTTTCTTT.

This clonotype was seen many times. The CDR3 sequence: CATSTNTGPLFF. As DNA, the CDR3 is TGTGCCACCAGCACCAACACCGGGCCGCTGTTTTTT. This sequence joins TRBV15 and TRBJ2-2, with no clear D. V shed 4 bases and J shed 13 bases, with 13 bases lying between them. The CDR3 has 12 residues. Germline CDR1 is LNHNV and CDR2 is YYDKDF (reference sequence).

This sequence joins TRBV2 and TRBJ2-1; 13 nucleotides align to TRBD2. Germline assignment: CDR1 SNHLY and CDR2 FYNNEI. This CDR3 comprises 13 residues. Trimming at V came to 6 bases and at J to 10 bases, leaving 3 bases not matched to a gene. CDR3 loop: CASRETSGGEQFF. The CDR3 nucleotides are TGTGCCAGCAGGGAGACTAGCGGGGGGGAGCAGTTCTTC.

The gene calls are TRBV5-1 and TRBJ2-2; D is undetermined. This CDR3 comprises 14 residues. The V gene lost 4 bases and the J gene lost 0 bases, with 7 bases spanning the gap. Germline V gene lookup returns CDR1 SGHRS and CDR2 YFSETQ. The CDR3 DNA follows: TGCGCCAGCAGCCCCCAGCCGAACACCGGGGAGCTGTTTTTT. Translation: CASSPQPNTGELFF.

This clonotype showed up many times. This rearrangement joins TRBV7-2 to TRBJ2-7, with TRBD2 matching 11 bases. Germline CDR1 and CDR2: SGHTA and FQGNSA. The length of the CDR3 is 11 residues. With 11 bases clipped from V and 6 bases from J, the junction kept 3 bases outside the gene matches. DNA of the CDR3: TGTGCCTTAGCGGGAGGGGGCGAGCAGTACTTC. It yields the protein CALAGGGEQYF.

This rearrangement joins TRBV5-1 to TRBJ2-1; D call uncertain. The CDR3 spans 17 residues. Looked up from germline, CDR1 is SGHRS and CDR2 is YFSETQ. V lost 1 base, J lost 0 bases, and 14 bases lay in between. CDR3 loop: CASSLLSATGSYNEQFF. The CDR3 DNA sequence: TGCGCCAGCAGCTTGTTGAGCGCCACCGGCTCCTACAATGAGCAGTTCTTC.